Below are 16 T cell receptor beta chains sequenced from a single sample in a study of blood T cell repertoires in COVID-19 (dated by TCRdb to 2020 to 2021). The library was built by means of the immunoSEQ multiplex PCR assay. TCRdb holds this immuneACCESS table with in-frame rearrangements only. Some clones are missing; in checked studies, unresolved V genes explain under half, and the rest has no known cause. The table for this sample lists approximately 300,000 clones; under 95% of them were counted only once. Clones ranked in the top ten supply roughly 2.6% of the sample. The sequencing sample was made of PBMCs or T cells enriched from blood (not recorded which). The receptors shown here come from a man between 60 and 75 years old who had recovered from COVID-19.

The DNA for the CDR3 is TGTGCCAGCAGTTTATCTGGACGGCCGAGGGGGACAACTAATGAAAAACTGTTTTTT. It codes for CASSLSGRPRGTTNEKLFF. This sequence joins TRBV27 and TRBJ1-4; D possibly corresponds to TRBD1 (6 bases). Germline V CDR1 and CDR2: MNHEY, SMNVEV (reference sequence). The CDR3 is made up of 19 amino acids. V lost 0 bases and J 0 bases, leaving 17 bases between the germline ends.

V is TRBV6-5 and J is TRBJ2-5; D is possibly TRBD1 (5 bases). Looked up from germline, CDR1 is MNHEY and CDR2 is SVGAGI. Between the trimmed V and J ends, which lost 4 bases and 1 base, there was a span of 13 bases. The CDR3 loop spans 15 amino acids. CDR3 in DNA: TGTGCCAGCAGTTCCCTAGGGGTGACCCAAGAGACCCAGTACTTC. This translates into CASSSLGVTQETQYF.

The J gene is TRBJ1-1, the V gene TRBV5-1; D is ambiguous. Germline CDR1 and CDR2: SGHRS and YFSETQ. This CDR3 is built from 14 residues. Trimming took 3 bases from V and 1 from J, leaving 10 bases between them. DNA of the CDR3: TGCGCCAGCAGCTCCCTATCGGGGAACACTGAAGCTTTCTTT. It is translated as CASSSLSGNTEAFF.

The chain uses TRBV4-2 and TRBJ1-2; TRBD1 aligns across 8 bases. Trimming at V came to 0 bases and at J to 4 bases, leaving 7 bases not matched to a gene. The CDR3 loop spans 16 amino acids. The germline V gene encodes CDR1 LGHNA and CDR2 YNFKEQ. The CDR3 region is CASSQDVAGGRYGYTF. The CDR3 coding sequence is TGTGCCAGCAGCCAAGATGTCGCAGGGGGCCGCTATGGCTACACCTTC.

The CDR3 sequence: CAISDTGPYEQYF. The DNA for the CDR3 is TGTGCCATCAGTGACACAGGTCCTTACGAGCAGTACTTC. J is TRBJ2-7 and V is TRBV10-3; TRBD1 is a possible D gene (5 bases). V was cut by 3 bases and J by 4 bases, with 10 bases left in between. This CDR3 contains 13 residues. Germline assignment: CDR1 ENHRY and CDR2 SYGVKD.

The chain carries TRBV20-1 and TRBJ1-4; D may be TRBD1 (5 bases). The CDR3 runs 11 residues. Deletions cut 7 bases from V and 5 bases from J, with 8 bases between. CDR1 and CDR2 (germline): DFQATT, SNEGSKA (reference sequence). The CDR3 coding sequence is TGCAGTGTCCAGGGAAATGAAAAACTGTTTTTT. Translating it yields CSVQGNEKLFF.

The V and J genes are TRBV27 and TRBJ2-3, with a tentative D call TRBD2 (5 bases). The V gene lost 2 bases and the J gene lost 7 bases, with 7 bases spanning the gap. The CDR3 spans 12 residues. Per germline, CDR1 MNHEY and CDR2 SMNVEV (reference sequence). The CDR3 DNA follows: TGTGCCAGCAGTTTAACGGGATATACGCAGTATTTT. As protein: CASSLTGYTQYF.

The chain couples TRBV5-1 to TRBJ2-3; TRBD2 aligns across 13 bases. With V trimmed by 1 base and J by 2 bases, 4 bases remained unmatched. The CDR3 contains 17 residues. In germline, CDR1 is SGHRS, CDR2 YFSETQ. The CDR3 DNA sequence: TGCGCCAGCAGCTTGAAGGGACTAGCGGGGCTCACAGATACGCAGTATTTT. This encodes CASSLKGLAGLTDTQYF.

This chain links TRBV12-5 with TRBJ1-2, with TRBD1 matching over 10 bases. V dropped 6 bases and J dropped 3; count of bases not matched to a gene: 4. Germline CDR1 is LGHNT and CDR2 is FRNRAP. The CDR3 runs 14 residues. CDR3 residues: CASGQGQGYYGYTF. In DNA form, the CDR3 reads TGTGCTAGTGGACAGGGACAGGGGTACTATGGCTACACCTTC.

A few counts support this clone. The chain has TRBV2 and TRBJ2-3; 10 nucleotides match TRBD1. J lost 4 bases, V lost 7 bases, and 5 bases had no gene match. The germline V gene encodes CDR1 SNHLY and CDR2 FYNNEI. The CDR3 has 14 residues. The DNA of the CDR3 is TGTGCCAGCAATGACAGGGGGCGGTCAGATACGCAGTATTTT. Protein: CASNDRGRSDTQYF.

This rearrangement joins TRBV12-5 to TRBJ2-1; the match to TRBD2 covers 11 bases. The CDR3 covers 15 residues. Germline CDR1 and CDR2: LGHNT and FRNRAP. The trim removed 5 bases at V and 4 bases at J, leaving 4 bases unmatched. CDR3 loop: CASGPRLAGYNEQFF. The CDR3 nucleotides are TGTGCTAGTGGTCCCCGACTAGCGGGGTACAATGAGCAGTTCTTC.

The V and J genes are TRBV5-5 and TRBJ2-2; 11 nucleotides align to TRBD2. This CDR3 is built from 16 residues. Germline V gene data show CDR1 as SGHKS and CDR2 as YYEKEE (reference sequence). J lost 6 bases, V lost 7 bases, and 11 bases had no gene match. The chain's CDR3 is CASDSTSGRLPGELFF. CDR3 coding DNA: TGTGCCAGCGACTCAACTAGCGGGAGACTTCCCGGGGAGCTGTTTTTT.

The chain couples TRBV7-9 to TRBJ2-1; 12 bases match TRBD2. J gave up 9 bases and V 5 bases, and 11 bases lay outside the gene matches. CDR3 length: 16 residues. In germline, CDR1 is SEHNR, CDR2 FQNEAQ (reference sequence). CDR3 nucleotides: TGTGCCAGCAGCCCAGGGACTAGCGGGCTCGGGGGTGAGCAGTTCTTC. As protein: CASSPGTSGLGGEQFF. Variable domain in full (rest from reference TRBV7-9 and TRBJ2-1): DTGVSQNPRHKITKRGQNVTFRCDPISEHNRLYWYRQTLGQGPEFLTYFQNEAQLEKSRLLSDRFSAERPKGSFSTLEIQRTEQGDSAMYLCASSPGTSGLGGEQFFGPGTRLTVL.

The chain links TRBV5-1 to TRBJ2-2, with D unresolved. This CDR3 contains 15 residues. With 0 bases removed from V and 1 base from J, the gap between germline ends came to 7 bases. The V gene's germline CDR1 is SGHRS and CDR2 YFSETQ. CDR3: CASSLVSVNTGELFF. The CDR3 DNA is TGCGCCAGCAGCTTGGTTTCGGTGAACACCGGGGAGCTGTTTTTT.

This clone was detected once. The chain is built from TRBV21-1 and TRBJ2-6; the table's D call TRBD1 went unverified against the DNA. TRBV21-1 is a known pseudogene. The CDR3 runs to 20 residues. CDR3: CASSKVWVRDTSSGANVLTF. CDR3 coding DNA: TGTGCCAGCAGCAAAGTGTGGGTCCGGGACACGAGCTCTGGGGCCAACGTCCTGACTTTC.

The sample holds one count of this clone. The rearrangement joins TRBV11-3 to TRBJ2-2; 11 bases are shared with TRBD1. The CDR3 is 16 amino acids. From germline, CDR1 is SGHNT and CDR2 YENEEA. V trimming: 5 bases; J trimming: 6 bases; junction bases outside the gene matches: 8. This CDR3 is CASSLRSGQGAGELFF. For the CDR3, the DNA is TGTGCCAGCAGCCTTCGATCGGGACAGGGGGCCGGGGAGCTGTTTTTT.